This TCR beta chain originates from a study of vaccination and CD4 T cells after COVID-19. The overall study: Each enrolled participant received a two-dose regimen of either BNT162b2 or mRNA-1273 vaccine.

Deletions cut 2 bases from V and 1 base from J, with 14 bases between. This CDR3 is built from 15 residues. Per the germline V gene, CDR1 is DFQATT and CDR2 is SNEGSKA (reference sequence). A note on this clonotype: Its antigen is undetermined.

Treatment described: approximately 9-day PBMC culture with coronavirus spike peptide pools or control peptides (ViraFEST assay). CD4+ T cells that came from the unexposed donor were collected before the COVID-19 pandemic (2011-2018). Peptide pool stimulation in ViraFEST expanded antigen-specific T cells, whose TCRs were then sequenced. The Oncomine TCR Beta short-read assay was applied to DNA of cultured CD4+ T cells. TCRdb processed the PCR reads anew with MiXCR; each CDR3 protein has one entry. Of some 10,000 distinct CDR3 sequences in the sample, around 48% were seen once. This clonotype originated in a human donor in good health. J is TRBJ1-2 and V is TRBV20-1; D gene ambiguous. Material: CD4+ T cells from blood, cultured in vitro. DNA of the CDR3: TGCAGTGCTAGACCGCCGTCAGGCTTTAACTATGGCTACACCTTC. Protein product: CSARPPSGFNYGYTF.